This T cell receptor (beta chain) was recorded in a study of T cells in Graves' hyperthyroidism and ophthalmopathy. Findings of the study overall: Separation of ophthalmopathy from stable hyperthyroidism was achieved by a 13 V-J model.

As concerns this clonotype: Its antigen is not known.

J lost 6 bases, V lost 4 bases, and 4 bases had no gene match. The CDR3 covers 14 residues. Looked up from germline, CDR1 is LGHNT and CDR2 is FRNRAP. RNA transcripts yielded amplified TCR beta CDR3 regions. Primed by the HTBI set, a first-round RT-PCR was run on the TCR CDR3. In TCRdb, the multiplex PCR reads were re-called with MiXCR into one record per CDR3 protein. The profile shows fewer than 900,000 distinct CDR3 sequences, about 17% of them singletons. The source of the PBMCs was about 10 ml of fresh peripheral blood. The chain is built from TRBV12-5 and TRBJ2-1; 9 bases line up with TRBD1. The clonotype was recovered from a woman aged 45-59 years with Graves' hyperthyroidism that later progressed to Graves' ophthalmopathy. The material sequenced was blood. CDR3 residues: CASGSGTGFNEQFF. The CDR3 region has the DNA TGTGCTAGTGGTTCAGGGACAGGGTTCAATGAGCAGTTCTTC.